The clone carrying this T cell receptor (beta chain) was recorded a few times. Its antigen is unidentified. Trimming cost V 8 bases and J 3 bases, with 19 bases left between them. CDR1 and CDR2 (germline): MDHEN, SYDVKM. The CDR3 is 15 amino acids. Produced via immunoSEQ multiplex PCR; TCRdb's table is partial and in-frame only. Of about 4,800 clones in the sample, approximately 29% are singletons; the top ten hold 12%. This record belongs to a study of T cells in localized non-small cell lung cancer. Regarding the study as a whole: Among the tissues sampled, uninvolved adjacent lung had the highest T cell clonality, above tumor.

This specimen consisted of lung tumor tissue, obtained before any cancer treatment. This TCR derives from a male donor older than 55 with stage III lung adenocarcinoma. The chain combines TRBV28 with TRBJ2-5; a weak D match, TRBD1 (6 bases). CDR3 sequence (DNA): TGTGCCAGCGGTCGTCGAACAGGGACAAAAGAGACCCAGTACTTC. Its translation is CASGRRTGTKETQYF.